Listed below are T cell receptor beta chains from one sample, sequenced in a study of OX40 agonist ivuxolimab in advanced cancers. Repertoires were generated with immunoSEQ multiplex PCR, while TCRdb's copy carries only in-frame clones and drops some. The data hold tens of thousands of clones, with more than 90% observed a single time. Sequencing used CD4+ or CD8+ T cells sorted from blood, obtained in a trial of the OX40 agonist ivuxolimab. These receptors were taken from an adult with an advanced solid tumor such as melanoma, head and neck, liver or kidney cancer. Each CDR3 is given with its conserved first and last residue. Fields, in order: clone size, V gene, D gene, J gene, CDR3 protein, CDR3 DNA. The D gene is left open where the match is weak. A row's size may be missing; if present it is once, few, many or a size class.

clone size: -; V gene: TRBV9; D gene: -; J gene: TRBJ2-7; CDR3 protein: CASSFGTDPYEQYF; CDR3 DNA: TGTGCCAGCAGCTTCGGGACCGATCCCTACGAGCAGTACTTC
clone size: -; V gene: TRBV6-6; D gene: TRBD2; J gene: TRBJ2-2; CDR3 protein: CASSLRLAANTGELFF; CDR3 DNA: TGTGCCAGCAGTCTGAGACTAGCGGCGAACACCGGGGAGCTGTTTTTT
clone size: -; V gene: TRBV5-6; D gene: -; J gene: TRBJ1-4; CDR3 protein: CASRTASNEKLFF; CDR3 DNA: TGTGCCAGCAGAACGGCCTCTAATGAAAAACTGTTTTTT
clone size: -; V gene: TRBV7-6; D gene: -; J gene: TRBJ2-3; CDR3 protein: CASSLVSLSDTQYF; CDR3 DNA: TGTGCCAGCAGCTTAGTGTCCCTGTCAGATACGCAGTATTTT
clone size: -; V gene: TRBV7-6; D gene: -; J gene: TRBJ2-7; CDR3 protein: CASSSQRDGSYEQYF; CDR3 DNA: TGTGCCAGCAGCTCCCAAAGGGACGGCTCCTACGAGCAGTACTTC
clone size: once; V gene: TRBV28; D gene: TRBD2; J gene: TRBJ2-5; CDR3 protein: CATDGLAEETQYF; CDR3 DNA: TGTGCCACCGACGGACTAGCAGAAGAGACCCAGTACTTC
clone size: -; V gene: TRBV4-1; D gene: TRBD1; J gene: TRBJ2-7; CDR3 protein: CASSQGGQGAREQYF; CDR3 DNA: TGCGCCAGCAGCCAAGGGGGACAGGGGGCGCGAGAGCAGTACTTC
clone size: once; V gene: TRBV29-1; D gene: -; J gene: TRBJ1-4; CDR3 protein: CSVTGAGGEKLFF; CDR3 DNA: TGCAGCGTGACAGGAGCGGGTGGCGAAAAACTGTTTTTT
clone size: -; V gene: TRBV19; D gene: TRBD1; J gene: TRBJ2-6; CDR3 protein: CASSIPQGTGANVLTF; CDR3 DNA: TGTGCCAGTAGTATTCCACAGGGGACTGGGGCCAACGTCCTGACTTTC
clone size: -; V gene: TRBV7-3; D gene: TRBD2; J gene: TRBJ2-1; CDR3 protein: CASSPRLAGGRDEQFF; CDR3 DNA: TGTGCCAGCAGCCCTAGACTAGCGGGAGGACGCGATGAGCAGTTCTTC
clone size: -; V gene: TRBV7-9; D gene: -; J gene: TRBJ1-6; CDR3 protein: CASSLGNSPLHF; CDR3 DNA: TGTGCCAGCAGCTTAGGGAATTCACCCCTCCACTTT
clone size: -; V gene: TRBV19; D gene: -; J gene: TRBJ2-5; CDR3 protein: CASSRGVWETQYF; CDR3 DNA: TGTGCCAGTAGTAGAGGGGTGTGGGAGACCCAGTACTTC
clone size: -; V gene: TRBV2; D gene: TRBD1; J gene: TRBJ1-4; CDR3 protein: CASSGQGVGEKLFF; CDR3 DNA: TGTGCCAGCAGCGGACAGGGCGTGGGTGAAAAACTGTTTTTT
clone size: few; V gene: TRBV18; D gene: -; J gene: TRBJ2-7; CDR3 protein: CASSPMDSFLWQYF; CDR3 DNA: TGTGCCAGCTCACCAATGGACAGCTTCCTTTGGCAGTACTTC
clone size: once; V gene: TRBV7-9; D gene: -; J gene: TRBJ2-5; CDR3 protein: CASSRVRGETQYF; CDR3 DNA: TGTGCCAGCAGCCGAGTTAGGGGAGAGACCCAGTACTTC
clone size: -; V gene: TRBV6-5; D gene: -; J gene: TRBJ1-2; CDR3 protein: CASSYDATPYGYTF; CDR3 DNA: TGTGCCAGCAGTTACGACGCTACTCCCTATGGCTACACCTTC
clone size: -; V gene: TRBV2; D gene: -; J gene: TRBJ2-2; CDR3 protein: CASEIGFTGELFF; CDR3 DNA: TGTGCCAGCGAGATAGGGTTCACCGGGGAGCTGTTTTTT
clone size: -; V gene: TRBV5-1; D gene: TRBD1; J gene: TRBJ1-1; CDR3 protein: CASSGQGAQLAEAFF; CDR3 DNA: TGCGCCAGCAGCGGGCAGGGGGCGCAACTGGCTGAAGCTTTCTTT
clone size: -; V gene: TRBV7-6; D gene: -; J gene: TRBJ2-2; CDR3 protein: CASRPGTSGLLMGTGELFF; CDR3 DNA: TGTGCCAGCAGACCAGGCACCAGCGGGCTACTGATGGGCACCGGGGAGCTGTTTTTT
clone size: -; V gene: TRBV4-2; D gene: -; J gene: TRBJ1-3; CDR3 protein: CASSQERSLLYF; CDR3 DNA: TGTGCCAGCAGCCAAGAACGGAGTCTCCTATATTTT
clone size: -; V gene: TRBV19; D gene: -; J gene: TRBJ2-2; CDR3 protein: CASSIGRVGTGELFF; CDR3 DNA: TGTGCCAGTAGTATAGGAAGGGTTGGGACCGGGGAGCTGTTTTTT
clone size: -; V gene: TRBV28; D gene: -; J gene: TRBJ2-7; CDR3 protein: CASRIDSLYYEQYF; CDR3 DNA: TGTGCCAGCAGGATTGACAGTTTATACTACGAGCAGTACTTC
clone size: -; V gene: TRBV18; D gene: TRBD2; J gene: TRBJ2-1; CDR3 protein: CASSQGLAGGSSYNEQFF; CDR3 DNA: TGTGCCAGCTCCCAGGGACTAGCGGGGGGGAGCTCCTACAATGAGCAGTTCTTC
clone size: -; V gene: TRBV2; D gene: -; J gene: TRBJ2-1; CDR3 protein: CASSLGDEQFF; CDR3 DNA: TGTGCCAGCAGTTTGGGGGATGAGCAGTTCTTC
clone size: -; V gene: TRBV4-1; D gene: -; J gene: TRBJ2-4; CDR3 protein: CASSRSRKVVDIQYF; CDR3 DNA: TGCGCCAGCAGTCGCAGCAGAAAGGTAGTGGACATTCAGTACTTC
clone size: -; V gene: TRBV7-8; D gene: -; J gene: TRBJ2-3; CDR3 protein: CASSLGRRGSSTDTQYF; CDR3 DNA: TGTGCCAGCAGCTTGGGGCGGCGCGGTTCTAGCACAGATACGCAGTATTTT
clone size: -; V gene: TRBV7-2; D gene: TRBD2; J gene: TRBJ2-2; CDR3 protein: CASSLLGLVRNTGELFF; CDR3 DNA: TGTGCCAGCAGCTTACTGGGACTAGTGAGGAACACCGGGGAGCTGTTTTTT
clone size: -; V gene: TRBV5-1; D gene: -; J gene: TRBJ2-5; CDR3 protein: CASTNSGTSIETQYF; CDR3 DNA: TGCGCCAGCACCAACTCCGGGACAAGCATAGAGACCCAGTACTTC
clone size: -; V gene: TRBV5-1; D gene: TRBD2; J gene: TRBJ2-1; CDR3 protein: CASSRGTSELNEQFF; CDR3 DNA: TGCGCCAGCAGTAGAGGGACTAGCGAGCTCAATGAGCAGTTCTTC
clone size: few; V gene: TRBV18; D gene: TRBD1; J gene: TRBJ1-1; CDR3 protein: CASSQGDTEAFF; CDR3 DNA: TGTGCCAGCTCCCAGGGGGACACTGAAGCTTTCTTT
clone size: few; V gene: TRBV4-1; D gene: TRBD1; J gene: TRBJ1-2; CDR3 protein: CASSLGQGYGYTF; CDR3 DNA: TGCGCCAGCAGCCTTGGACAGGGCTATGGCTACACCTTC
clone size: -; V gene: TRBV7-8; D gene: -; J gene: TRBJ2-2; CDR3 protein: CASSLRIGELFF; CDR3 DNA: TGTGCCAGCAGCTTACGAATCGGGGAGCTGTTTTTT
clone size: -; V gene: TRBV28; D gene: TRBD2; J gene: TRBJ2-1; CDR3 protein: CASSGGSSYNEQFF; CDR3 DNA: TGTGCCAGCTCTGGCGGGAGCTCCTACAATGAGCAGTTCTTC
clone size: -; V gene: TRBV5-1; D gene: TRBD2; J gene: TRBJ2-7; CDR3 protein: CASSGLAGAYEQYF; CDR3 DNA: TGCGCCAGCAGCGGGCTAGCGGGAGCCTACGAGCAGTACTTC
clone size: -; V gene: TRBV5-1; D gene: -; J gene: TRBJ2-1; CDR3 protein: CASSLPGTSYNEQFF; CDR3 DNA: TGCGCCAGCAGCTTGCCCGGGACCTCCTACAATGAGCAGTTCTTC
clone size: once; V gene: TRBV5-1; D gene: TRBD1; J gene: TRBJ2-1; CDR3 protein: CASSLGSGGTGGRNEQFF; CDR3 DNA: TGCGCCAGCAGCTTGGGTAGTGGTGGGACAGGGGGCAGGAATGAGCAGTTCTTC
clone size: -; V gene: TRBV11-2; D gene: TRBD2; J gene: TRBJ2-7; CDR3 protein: CASSLEGRLAGRYEQYF; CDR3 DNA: TGTGCCAGCAGCTTAGAGGGGCGACTAGCGGGCCGCTACGAGCAGTACTTC
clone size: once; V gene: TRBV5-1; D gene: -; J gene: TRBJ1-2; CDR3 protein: CASSLRGADYGYTF; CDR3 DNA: TGCGCCAGCAGCTTGAGAGGGGCGGACTATGGCTACACCTTC
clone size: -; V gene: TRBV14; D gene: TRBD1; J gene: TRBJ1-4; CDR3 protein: CASSRPGQGEKLFF; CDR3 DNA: TGTGCCAGCAGCCGCCCGGGACAGGGTGAAAAACTGTTTTTT
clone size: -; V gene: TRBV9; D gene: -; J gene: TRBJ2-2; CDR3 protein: CASSVDRRVTGELFF; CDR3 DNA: TGTGCCAGCAGCGTAGATCGAAGGGTGACCGGGGAGCTGTTTTTT
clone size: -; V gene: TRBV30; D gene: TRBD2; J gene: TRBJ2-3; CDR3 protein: CAWSHGAGATDTQYF; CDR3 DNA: TGTGCCTGGAGCCATGGGGCGGGAGCGACAGATACGCAGTATTTT
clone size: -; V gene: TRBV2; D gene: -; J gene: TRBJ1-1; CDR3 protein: CASKVTVNTEAFF; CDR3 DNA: TGTGCCAGCAAAGTGACCGTGAACACTGAAGCTTTCTTT
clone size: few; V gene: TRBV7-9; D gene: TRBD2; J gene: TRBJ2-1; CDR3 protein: CASSFKSSGFGYNEQFF; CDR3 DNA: TGTGCCAGCAGCTTTAAGTCTAGCGGTTTTGGTTACAATGAGCAGTTCTTC
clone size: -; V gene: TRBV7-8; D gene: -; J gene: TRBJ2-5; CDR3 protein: CASSLARHHQETQYF; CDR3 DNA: TGTGCCAGCAGCTTAGCACGACACCACCAAGAGACCCAGTACTTC
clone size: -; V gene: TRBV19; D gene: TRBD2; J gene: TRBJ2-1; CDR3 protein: CASSLAGGPVEQFF; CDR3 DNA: TGTGCCAGTAGTTTAGCGGGAGGGCCGGTTGAGCAGTTCTTC
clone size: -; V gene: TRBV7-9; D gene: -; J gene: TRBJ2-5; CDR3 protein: CASSLWGELGTDPSQYF; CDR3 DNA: TGTGCCAGCAGCTTATGGGGCGAATTGGGGACGGACCCCTCCCAGTACTTC
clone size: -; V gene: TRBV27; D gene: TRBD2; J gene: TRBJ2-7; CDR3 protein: CASSRRGTSGSYEQYF; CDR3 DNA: TGTGCCAGCAGCAGGAGAGGGACTAGCGGGAGCTACGAGCAGTACTTC
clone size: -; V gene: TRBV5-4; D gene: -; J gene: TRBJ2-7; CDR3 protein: CASSLDATSTYEQYF; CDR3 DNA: TGTGCCAGCAGCTTGGACGCCACTAGTACCTACGAGCAGTACTTC
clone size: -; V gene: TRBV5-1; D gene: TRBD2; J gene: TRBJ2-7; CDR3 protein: CASSLGASGKANEQYF; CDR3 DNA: TGCGCCAGCAGCTTGGGAGCCAGCGGGAAGGCCAACGAGCAGTACTTC
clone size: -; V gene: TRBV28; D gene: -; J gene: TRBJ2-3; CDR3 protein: CASNGGLTSTDTQYF; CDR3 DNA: TGTGCCAGCAACGGAGGACTAACAAGCACAGATACGCAGTATTTT
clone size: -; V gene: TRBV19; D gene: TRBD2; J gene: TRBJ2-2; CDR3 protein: CASSDLAGNVGELFF; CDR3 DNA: TGTGCCAGTAGTGACCTAGCGGGAAATGTCGGGGAGCTGTTTTTT
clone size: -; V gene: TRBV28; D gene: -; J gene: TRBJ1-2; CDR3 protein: CASRGTGPADYGYTF; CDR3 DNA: TGTGCCAGCAGGGGGACGGGCCCCGCTGACTATGGCTACACCTTC
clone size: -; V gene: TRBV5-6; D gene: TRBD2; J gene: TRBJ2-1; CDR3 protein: CASSFLAGGPSYNEQFF; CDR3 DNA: TGTGCCAGCAGCTTCCTAGCGGGAGGGCCTTCCTACAATGAGCAGTTCTTC
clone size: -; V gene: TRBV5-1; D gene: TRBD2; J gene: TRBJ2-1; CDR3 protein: CASSLSASGSHYEQFF; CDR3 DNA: TGCGCCAGCAGCTTGTCCGCTAGCGGGAGTCACTATGAGCAGTTCTTC
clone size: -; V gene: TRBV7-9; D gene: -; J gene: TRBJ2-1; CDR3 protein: CASSYVSGWLNEQFF; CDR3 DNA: TGTGCCAGCAGCTATGTGTCCGGGTGGCTCAATGAGCAGTTCTTC